This TCR beta chain was recovered during a study of cytomegalovirus exposure and HLA in healthy donors. Deletions cut 0 bases from V and 0 bases from J, with 5 bases between. The CDR3 covers 14 residues. Per germline, CDR1 WNHNN and CDR2 SYGVQD (reference sequence). The PCR ran on 60 Vbeta and 13 Jbeta primers. Only in-frame clones appear in the TCRdb table, and some are missing; sequencing was by immunoSEQ multiplex PCR. The table for this sample gives some 75,000 clones. The TCR originated in a female donor in good health and CMV-seropositive. The gene calls are TRBV10-1 and TRBJ1-1; D unresolved. Input material: PBMCs. This chain's CDR3 is CASSESAVNTEAFF. In nucleotides, the CDR3 is TGCGCCAGCAGTGAGTCGGCCGTGAACACTGAAGCTTTCTTT.